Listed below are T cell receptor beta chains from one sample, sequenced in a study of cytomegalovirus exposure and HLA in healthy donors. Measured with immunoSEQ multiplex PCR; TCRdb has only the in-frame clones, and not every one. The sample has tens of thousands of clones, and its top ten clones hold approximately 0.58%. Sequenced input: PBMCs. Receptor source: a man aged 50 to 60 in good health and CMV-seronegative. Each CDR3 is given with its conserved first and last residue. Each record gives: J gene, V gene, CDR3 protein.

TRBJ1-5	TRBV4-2	CASSRTGGTEDQPQHF
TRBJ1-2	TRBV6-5	CASSLSKVRLYGYTF
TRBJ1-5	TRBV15	CATSRSDSSNQPQHF
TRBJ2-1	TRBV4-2	CASSPMGASENEQFF
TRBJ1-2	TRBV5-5	CASSLNPWVRGDYGYTF
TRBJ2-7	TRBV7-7	CASSLAVGEAYEQYF
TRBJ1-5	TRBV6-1	CASRARRGSNVPQHF
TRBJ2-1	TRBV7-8	CASSRDRESLNEQFF
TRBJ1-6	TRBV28	CASSMTGAGSPLHF
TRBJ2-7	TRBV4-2	CASSQDAGAAYEQYF
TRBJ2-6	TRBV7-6	CASSPYDRAGANVLTF
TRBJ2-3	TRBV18	CASSPRPGIDTQYF
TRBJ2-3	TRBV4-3	CASSSRGDTQYF
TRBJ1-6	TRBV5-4	CASSPNRTAGWNSPLHF
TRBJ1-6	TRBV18	CASSPRQGENSPLHF
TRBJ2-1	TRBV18	CASSPSSYNEQFF
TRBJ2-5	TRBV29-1	CSVEAVEQETQYF
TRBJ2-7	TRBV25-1	CASISERGVNEQYF
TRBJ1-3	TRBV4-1	CASSPRGTSGNTIYF
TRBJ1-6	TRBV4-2	CASSHQGPNSYNSPLHF
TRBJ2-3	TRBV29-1	CSVLRTARVTDTQYF
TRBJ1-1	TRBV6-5	CASSAPTGGEAFF
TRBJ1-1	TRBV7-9	CASSSRQRGNTEAFF
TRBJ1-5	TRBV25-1	CASSEFAGINQPQHF
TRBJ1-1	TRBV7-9	CASSIFRGMNTEAFF
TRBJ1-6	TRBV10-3	CAISEAQGISPLHF
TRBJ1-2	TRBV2	CASRSPGNYGYTF
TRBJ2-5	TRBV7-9	CASSPRGGLETQYF
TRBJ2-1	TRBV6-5	CASSLYGGDSFNEQFF
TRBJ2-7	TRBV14	CASSPSRTGYYPVYEQYF
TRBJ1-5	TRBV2	CASSERDTSNQPQHF
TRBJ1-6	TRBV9	CASSGTGDSPLHF
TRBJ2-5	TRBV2	CASSRLETQYF
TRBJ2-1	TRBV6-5	CASTQGFEQFF
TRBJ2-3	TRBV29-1	CSALRGGTDTQYF
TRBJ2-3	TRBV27	CASHPPRRQGSTDTQYF
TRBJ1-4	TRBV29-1	CSVDKGGGEKLFF
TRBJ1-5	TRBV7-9	CASSSIQGSQPQHF
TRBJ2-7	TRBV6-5	CASSRTGPYEQYF
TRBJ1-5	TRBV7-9	CASSYRDQPQHF